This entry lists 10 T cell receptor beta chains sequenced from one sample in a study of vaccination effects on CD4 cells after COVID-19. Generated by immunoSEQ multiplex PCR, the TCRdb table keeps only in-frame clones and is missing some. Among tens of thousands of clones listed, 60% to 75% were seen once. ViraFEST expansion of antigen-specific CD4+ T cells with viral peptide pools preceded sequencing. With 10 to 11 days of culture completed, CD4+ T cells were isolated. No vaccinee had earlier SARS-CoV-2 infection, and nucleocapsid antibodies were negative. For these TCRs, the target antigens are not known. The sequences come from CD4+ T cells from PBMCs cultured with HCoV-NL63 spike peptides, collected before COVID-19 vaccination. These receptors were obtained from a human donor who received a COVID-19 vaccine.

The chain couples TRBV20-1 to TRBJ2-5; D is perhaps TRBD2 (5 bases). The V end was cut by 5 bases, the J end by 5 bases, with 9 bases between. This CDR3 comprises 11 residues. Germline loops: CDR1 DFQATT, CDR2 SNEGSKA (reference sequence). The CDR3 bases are TGCAGTGCTTTAGCGTGGGAGACCCAGTACTTC. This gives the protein CSALAWETQYF.

Here the CDR3 reads CASSEVGGDGYTF. CDR3 sequence (DNA): TGTGCCAGCAGTGAAGTAGGAGGGGATGGCTACACCTTC. The V and J genes are TRBV2 and TRBJ1-2; perhaps TRBD1 as D (5 bases). The V end was cut by 1 base, the J end by 6 bases, with 9 bases between. Germline V gene data show CDR1 as SNHLY and CDR2 as FYNNEI. CDR3 size: 13 residues.

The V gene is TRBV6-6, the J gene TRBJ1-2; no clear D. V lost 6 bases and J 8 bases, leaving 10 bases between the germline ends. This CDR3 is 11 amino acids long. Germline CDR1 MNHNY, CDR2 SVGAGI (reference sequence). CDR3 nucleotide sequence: TGTGCCAGCAGCTCCGACTTGGGCTACACCTTC. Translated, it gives CASSSDLGYTF.

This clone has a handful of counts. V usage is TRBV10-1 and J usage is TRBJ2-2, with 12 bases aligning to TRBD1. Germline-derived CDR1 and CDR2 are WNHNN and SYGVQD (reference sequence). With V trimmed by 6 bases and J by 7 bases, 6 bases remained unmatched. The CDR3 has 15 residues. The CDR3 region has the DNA TGCGCCAGCAGCCGGGACAGGGGGCTGAGCGGGGAGCTGTTTTTT. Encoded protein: CASSRDRGLSGELFF.

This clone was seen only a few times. In DNA, the CDR3 is TGTGCCAGCAGCTTATTCGCAGGGGCGGATACTGAAGCTTTCTTT. This encodes CASSLFAGADTEAFF. This chain joins TRBV13 and TRBJ1-1; TRBD1 might be the D (6 bases). The CDR3 runs 15 residues. Between the trimmed V and J ends, which lost 2 bases and 5 bases, there was a span of 15 bases. CDR1 is PRHDT, CDR2 FYEKMQ, per germline (reference sequence).

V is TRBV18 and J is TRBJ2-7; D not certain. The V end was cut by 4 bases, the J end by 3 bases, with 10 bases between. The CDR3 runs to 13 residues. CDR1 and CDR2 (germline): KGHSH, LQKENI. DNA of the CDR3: TGTGCCAGCTCACAGGACCGACTCTACGAGCAGTACGTC. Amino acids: CASSQDRLYEQYV.

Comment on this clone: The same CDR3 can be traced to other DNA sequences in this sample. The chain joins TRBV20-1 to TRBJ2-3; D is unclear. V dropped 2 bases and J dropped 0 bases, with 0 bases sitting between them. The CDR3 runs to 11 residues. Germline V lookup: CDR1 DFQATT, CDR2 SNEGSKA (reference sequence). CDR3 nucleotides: TGCAGTGCTAGAAGCACAGATACGCAGTATTTT. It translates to CSARSTDTQYF.

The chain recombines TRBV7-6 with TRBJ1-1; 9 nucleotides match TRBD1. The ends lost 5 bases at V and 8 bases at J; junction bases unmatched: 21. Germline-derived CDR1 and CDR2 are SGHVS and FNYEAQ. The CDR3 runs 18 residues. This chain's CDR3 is CASSARDPDRGPLLEAFF. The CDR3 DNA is TGTGCCAGCAGCGCCCGGGATCCGGACAGGGGACCGCTTTTGGAAGCTTTCTTT.

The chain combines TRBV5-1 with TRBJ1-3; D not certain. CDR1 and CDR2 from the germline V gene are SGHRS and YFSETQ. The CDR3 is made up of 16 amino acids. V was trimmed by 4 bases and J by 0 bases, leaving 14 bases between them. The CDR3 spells CASSPERTDSGNTIYF. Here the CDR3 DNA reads TGCGCCAGCAGCCCCGAGAGGACGGACTCTGGAAACACCATATATTTT.

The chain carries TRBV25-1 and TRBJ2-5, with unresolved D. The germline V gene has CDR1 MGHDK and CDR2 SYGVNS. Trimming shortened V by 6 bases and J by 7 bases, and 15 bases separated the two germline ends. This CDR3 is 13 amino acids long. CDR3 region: CASREVASATQYF. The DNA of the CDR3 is TGTGCCAGCAGGGAAGTCGCGTCGGCGACCCAGTACTTC.